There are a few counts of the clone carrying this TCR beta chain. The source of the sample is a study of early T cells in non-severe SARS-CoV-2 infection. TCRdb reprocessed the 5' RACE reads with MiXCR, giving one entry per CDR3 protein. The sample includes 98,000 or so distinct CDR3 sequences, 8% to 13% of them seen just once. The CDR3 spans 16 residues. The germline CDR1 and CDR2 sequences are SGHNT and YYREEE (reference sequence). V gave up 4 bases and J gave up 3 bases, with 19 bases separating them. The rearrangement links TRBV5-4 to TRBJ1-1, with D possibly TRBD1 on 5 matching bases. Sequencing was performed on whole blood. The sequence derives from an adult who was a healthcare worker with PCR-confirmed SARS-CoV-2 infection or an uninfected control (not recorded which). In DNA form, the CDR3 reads TGTGCCAGCAGCCTCGGAGCAGGCAGGGCTCACACTGAAGCTTTCTTT. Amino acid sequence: CASSLGAGRAHTEAFF. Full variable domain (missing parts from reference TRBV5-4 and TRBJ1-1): ETGVTQSPTHLIKTRGQQVTLRCSSQSGHNTVSWYQQALGQGPQFIFQYYREEENGRGNFPPRFSGLQFPNYSSELNVNALELDDSALYLCASSLGAGRAHTEAFFGQGTRLTVV.